One and the same sample provided the 26 T cell receptor beta chains below, sequenced in a study of lymphopenia after photon versus proton radiotherapy. Sequencing used immunoSEQ multiplex PCR; TCRdb keeps in-frame clones, though not all of them. The table lists about 29,000 clones, about nine tenths of them singletons, with approximately 50% in the top ten. The sequencing here drew on peripheral blood, taken from a patient treated with proton-based radiotherapy. Receptor source: a woman aged 55-69 years with cholangiocarcinoma. Some clones in this sample may be carry-over from other donors' samples.

The chain recombines TRBV27 with TRBJ2-7; 13 bases fit TRBD2. CDR1 MNHEY and CDR2 SMNVEV come from the germline V gene (reference sequence). This CDR3 is 17 amino acids long. With 6 bases clipped from V and 11 bases from J, the junction kept 19 bases outside the gene matches. The CDR3 DNA is TGTGCCAGCAGCCGACTCCCCGGGACTAGCGGGACCTCTGGGGAGTACTTC. This translates into CASSRLPGTSGTSGEYF.

The rearrangement joins TRBV7-2 to TRBJ2-4; 7 nucleotides agree with TRBD2. The CDR3 runs to 15 residues. Germline values: CDR1 SGHTA, CDR2 FQGNSA. After removal of 5 bases from V and 6 bases from J, the junction contained 10 bases not matched to a gene. The CDR3 DNA sequence: TGTGCCAGCAGCCCAAAGGGAGGGGAAGGAAACATTCAGTACTTC. Residues: CASSPKGGEGNIQYF.

The chain recombines TRBV2 with TRBJ1-2, with 7 bases identical to TRBD1. CDR1 is SNHLY and CDR2 is FYNNEI in the germline V gene. The CDR3 loop spans 12 amino acids. V gave up 11 bases and J gave up 4 bases; unmatched junction bases: 7. The CDR3 DNA sequence: TGTGCCGGCGAACAGGGGAGCTATGGCTACACCTTC. Its translation: CAGEQGSYGYTF.

This clone occurred a few times. The rearrangement joins TRBV4-3 to TRBJ2-7; weak D call: TRBD2 (5 bases). Germline V gene sequence: CDR1 LGHNA, CDR2 YSLEER. There are 16 residues in the CDR3. Trimming pared 0 bases from V and 2 bases from J, leaving 14 bases between. CDR3 nucleotide sequence: TGCGCCAGCAGCCAAGATCATCGAAGGGAGACCTACGAGCAGTACTTC. This sequence encodes CASSQDHRRETYEQYF.

The chain couples TRBV5-1 to TRBJ2-7; 7 bases line up with TRBD1. There are 15 residues in the CDR3. CDR1 is SGHRS and CDR2 is YFSETQ in the germline V gene. Unmatched junction bases numbered 9, after V lost 4 bases and J lost 2 bases. The chain's CDR3 is CASSVTGTDPYEQYF. DNA of the CDR3: TGCGCCAGCAGCGTTACCGGGACAGACCCCTACGAGCAGTACTTC.

V is TRBV18 and J is TRBJ2-7, with 7 bases fitting TRBD2. After removal of 1 base from V and 4 bases from J, the junction contained 10 bases not matched to a gene. Per the germline V gene, CDR1 is KGHSH and CDR2 is LQKENI. The CDR3 has 16 residues. The CDR3 reads CASSPLMGTTPYEQYF. Here the CDR3 DNA reads TGTGCCAGCTCACCACTCATGGGGACTACCCCGTACGAGCAGTACTTC.

V and J are TRBV7-2 and TRBJ1-2; TRBD1 is a possible D gene (6 bases). The CDR3 runs to 13 residues. The V end lost 2 bases, the J end lost 6 bases, and 10 bases lay between the germline ends. The germline gives CDR1 SGHTA, CDR2 FQGNSA. CDR3 sequence: CASSLMPGDGYTF. The CDR3 coding sequence is TGTGCCAGCAGCTTAATGCCAGGGGATGGCTACACCTTC. Together with reference TRBV7-2 and TRBJ1-2, the CDR3 gives the full variable domain: GAGVSQSPSNKVTEKGKDVELRCDPISGHTALYWYRQSLGQGLEFLIYFQGNSAPDKSGLPSDRFSAERTGGSVSTLTIQRTQQEDSAVYLCASSLMPGDGYTFGSGTRLTVV.

This sequence joins TRBV7-2 and TRBJ2-3; D might be TRBD1 or TRBD2, each matching 5 bases. Germline CDR1 SGHTA, CDR2 FQGNSA. The CDR3 covers 16 residues. With 5 bases removed from V and 6 bases from J, the gap between germline ends came to 21 bases. DNA for the CDR3: TGTGCCAGCAGCCCAAACGGGGACCACCAATTGGATACGCAGTATTTT. It translates to CASSPNGDHQLDTQYF. Looking up the rest from reference TRBV7-2 and TRBJ2-3 gives the full variable domain: GAGVSQSPSNKVTEKGKDVELRCDPISGHTALYWYRQSLGQGLEFLIYFQGNSAPDKSGLPSDRFSAERTGGSVSTLTIQRTQQEDSAVYLCASSPNGDHQLDTQYFGPGTRLTVL.

The chain uses TRBV29-1 and TRBJ2-3; 10 nucleotides agree with TRBD2. Per germline, CDR1 SQVTM and CDR2 ANQGSEA. The CDR3 runs to 15 residues. V dropped 6 bases and J dropped 2; count of bases not matched to a gene: 8. The CDR3 DNA reads TGCAGCGTACGCGGGACTAGCGAATACACAGATACGCAGTATTTT. This encodes CSVRGTSEYTDTQYF.

This rearrangement joins TRBV2 to TRBJ1-5, with TRBD1 matching 7 bases. Germline V gives CDR1 SNHLY, CDR2 FYNNEI. The CDR3 runs to 16 residues. Germline trimming cut 6 bases from V and 0 bases from J; bases unmatched to any gene: 8. CDR3 in amino acids: CASRATGPYSNQPQHF. The CDR3, as DNA: TGTGCCAGCAGGGCGACAGGGCCGTATAGCAATCAGCCCCAGCATTTT.

CDR3 in DNA: TGCGCCAGCAGCTTACAGGGTGACACTGAAGCTTTCTTT. This translates into CASSLQGDTEAFF. The genes are TRBV5-1 and TRBJ1-1; D possibly corresponds to TRBD1 (6 bases). The CDR3 is made up of 13 amino acids. Germline V gene data show CDR1 as SGHRS and CDR2 as YFSETQ. The ends were cut back, 2 bases at V and 3 bases at J, with 8 bases in the middle.

The V and J genes are TRBV7-8 and TRBJ1-1; unclear D gene. The ends were cut back, 2 bases at V and 1 base at J, with 5 bases in the middle. CDR1 is SGHVS and CDR2 is FQNEAQ in the germline V gene. There are 13 residues in the CDR3. The CDR3 here is CASSLTRNTEAFF. The CDR3 region has the DNA TGTGCCAGCAGCTTAACCAGGAACACTGAAGCTTTCTTT.

This clone was counted once. This sequence joins TRBV2 and TRBJ2-1; D gene ambiguous. This CDR3 spans 13 amino acids. Germline lookup yields CDR1 SNHLY and CDR2 FYNNEI. V lost 8 bases to trimming and J lost 3 bases, with 11 bases between them. The chain's CDR3 is CASGAESYNEQFF. The CDR3 DNA sequence: TGTGCCAGCGGCGCGGAGAGCTACAATGAGCAGTTCTTC.

V and J are TRBV5-6 and TRBJ1-6; 10 nucleotides agree with TRBD1. CDR1 and CDR2 (germline): SGHDT, YYEEEE. This CDR3 contains 14 residues. The ends lost 3 bases at V and 10 bases at J; junction bases unmatched: 4. The CDR3 DNA sequence: TGTGCCAGCAGCTCCGACAGGGGGCACTCACCCCTCCACTTT. Protein: CASSSDRGHSPLHF. Together with reference TRBV5-6 and TRBJ1-6, the CDR3 gives the full variable domain: DAGVTQSPTHLIKTRGQQVTLRCSPKSGHDTVSWYQQALGQGPQFIFQYYEEEERQRGNFPDRFSGHQFPNYSSELNVNALLLGDSALYLCASSSDRGHSPLHFGNGTRLTVT.

The chain links TRBV18 to TRBJ2-2; no reliable D call. The V end lost 1 base, the J end lost 4 bases, and 10 bases lay between the germline ends. The germline V gene has CDR1 KGHSH and CDR2 LQKENI. The CDR3 has 15 residues. CDR3 in DNA: TGTGCCAGCTCACCACAGGCAGCTCTCACCGGGGAGCTGTTTTTT. This translates into CASSPQAALTGELFF.

V and J are TRBV20-1 and TRBJ2-1, with D tentatively TRBD2 (5 bases). The CDR3 runs 10 residues. Per germline, CDR1 DFQATT and CDR2 SNEGSKA (reference sequence). CDR3 DNA: TGCAGCGGACTGGGGAATGAGCAGTTCTTC. Its translation: CSGLGNEQFF.

The V gene is TRBV6-1, the J gene TRBJ1-5, with no clear D. V was shortened by 7 bases and J by 7 bases, with 17 bases between the two germline ends. This CDR3 is built from 14 residues. CDR1 is MNHNS and CDR2 is SASEGT in the germline V gene. CDR3 sequence: CASTRTPQGQPQHF. CDR3 DNA: TGTGCCAGCACCCGGACTCCTCAAGGGCAGCCCCAGCATTTT.

This clone has only one observation. J is TRBJ1-1 and V is TRBV28, with D tentatively TRBD1 (5 bases). Germline values: CDR1 MDHEN, CDR2 SYDVKM. V was trimmed by 5 bases and J by 3 bases, leaving 16 bases between them. The CDR3 spans 15 residues. The CDR3 loop reads CASSLGVGRDTEAFF. DNA for the CDR3: TGTGCCAGCAGTCTCGGGGTGGGGCGGGACACTGAAGCTTTCTTT.

V gene TRBV5-1 combines with J gene TRBJ2-1; 9 bases map to TRBD2. The germline V gene has CDR1 SGHRS and CDR2 YFSETQ. This CDR3 spans 16 amino acids. V lost 0 bases, J lost 1 base, and 2 bases stayed unmatched. CDR3 in DNA: TGCGCCAGCAGCTTGGCTAGCGGGGTGTCCTACAATGAGCAGTTCTTC. Encoded protein: CASSLASGVSYNEQFF. Full variable domain (rest looked up from reference TRBV5-1 and TRBJ2-1): KAGVTQTPRYLIKTRGQQVTLSCSPISGHRSVSWYQQTPGQGLQFLFEYFSETQRNKGNFPGRFSGRQFSNSRSEMNVSTLELGDSALYLCASSLASGVSYNEQFFGPGTRLTVL.

The chain carries TRBV5-1 and TRBJ2-1; TRBD1 aligns across 9 bases. The V gene end was trimmed by 4 bases and the J gene end by 7 bases; junction bases not matched to a gene: 12. CDR1 and CDR2 from the germline V gene are SGHRS and YFSETQ. The CDR3 is made up of 16 amino acids. The CDR3 protein is CASSPSTGTGRNEQFF. In DNA form, the CDR3 reads TGCGCCAGCAGCCCCTCAACCGGGACAGGGAGGAATGAGCAGTTCTTC.

Only one count was recorded for this clone. This chain joins TRBV5-1 and TRBJ2-2; 7 bases line up with TRBD2. CDR1 is SGHRS and CDR2 is YFSETQ in the germline V gene. The CDR3 is made up of 16 amino acids. J was trimmed by 0 bases and V by 4 bases; bases with no gene match: 6. The CDR3 protein is CASSQLAGANTGELFF. The CDR3 coding sequence is TGCGCCAGCAGCCAGCTCGCGGGGGCGAACACCGGGGAGCTGTTTTTT.

CDR3 in DNA: TGCGCCAGCAGTGATTCTAGCGGGAGGGCCCTGGGATACGAGCAGTACTTC. Its translation: CASSDSSGRALGYEQYF. This chain uses TRBV10-1 with TRBJ2-7; 12 positions agree with TRBD2. The CDR3 is made up of 17 amino acids. CDR1 and CDR2 from the germline V gene are WNHNN and SYGVQD (reference sequence). V trimming: 3 bases; J trimming: 4 bases; junction bases outside the gene matches: 10.

V gene TRBV19 combines with J gene TRBJ2-7, with a weak D call TRBD1 (5 bases). V gave up 9 bases and J gave up 4 bases, with 19 bases separating them. The CDR3 is made up of 14 amino acids. Per germline, CDR1 LNHDA and CDR2 SQIVND (reference sequence). CDR3 sequence reads: CASKRQTQSYEQYF. DNA of the CDR3: TGTGCCAGCAAACGACAGACTCAATCATACGAGCAGTACTTC.

CDR3 coding DNA: TGCGCCAGCAGCTTGTGGTCAGGACCTAATCAGCCCCAGCATTTT. Its protein product is CASSLWSGPNQPQHF. The chain couples TRBV5-1 to TRBJ1-5; D unresolved. The V and J ends lost 1 base and 4 bases respectively, with 12 bases between them. The CDR3 runs to 15 residues. CDR1 is SGHRS, CDR2 YFSETQ, per germline.

The V gene is TRBV11-2, the J gene TRBJ2-7; the D gene is possibly TRBD1 (6 bases). Germline loops: CDR1 SGHAT, CDR2 FQNNGV. This CDR3 is built from 15 residues. Deletions cut 5 bases from V and 6 bases from J, with 20 bases between. The CDR3 reads CASSIRPTGSGEQYF. The CDR3 DNA sequence: TGTGCCAGCAGCATTCGTCCGACAGGATCGGGCGAGCAGTACTTC.

V gene TRBV5-6 combines with J gene TRBJ1-5, with 7 bases lining up with TRBD1. CDR1 is SGHDT and CDR2 is YYEEEE in the germline V gene. J lost 9 bases, V lost 4 bases, and 13 bases had no gene match. The CDR3 is 15 amino acids. The CDR3 is CASSNDRAFGGPQHF. In DNA form, the CDR3 reads TGTGCCAGCAGCAACGACAGGGCCTTCGGCGGGCCCCAGCATTTT.